The sequence of this TCR beta chain was determined in a study of blood T cell repertoires in COVID-19. In the source study's methods: Reference gene primer amplification yielded estimated nucleated cell counts. Assay: immunoSEQ multiplex PCR; the TCRdb copy retains only in-frame clones and omits some. V, J and clone size are those of that table, while D and trimming were read from the DNA. Of about 430,000 clones in the sample, 80% to 90% were seen once. The CDR3 contains 15 residues. Trimming stripped 3 bases from V and 1 base from J, with 12 bases between. CDR1 is MGHRA, CDR2 YSYEKL, per germline. The chain carries TRBV4-1 and TRBJ1-1, with D possibly TRBD1 on 6 matching bases. The receptor was derived from a man aged 25 to 40 who had recovered from COVID-19. The sample consisted of PBMCs or T cells enriched from blood (not recorded which). The CDR3 loop reads CASSQLPGQNTEAFF. CDR3 DNA sequence: TGCGCCAGCAGCCAGTTGCCGGGACAGAACACTGAAGCTTTCTTT.